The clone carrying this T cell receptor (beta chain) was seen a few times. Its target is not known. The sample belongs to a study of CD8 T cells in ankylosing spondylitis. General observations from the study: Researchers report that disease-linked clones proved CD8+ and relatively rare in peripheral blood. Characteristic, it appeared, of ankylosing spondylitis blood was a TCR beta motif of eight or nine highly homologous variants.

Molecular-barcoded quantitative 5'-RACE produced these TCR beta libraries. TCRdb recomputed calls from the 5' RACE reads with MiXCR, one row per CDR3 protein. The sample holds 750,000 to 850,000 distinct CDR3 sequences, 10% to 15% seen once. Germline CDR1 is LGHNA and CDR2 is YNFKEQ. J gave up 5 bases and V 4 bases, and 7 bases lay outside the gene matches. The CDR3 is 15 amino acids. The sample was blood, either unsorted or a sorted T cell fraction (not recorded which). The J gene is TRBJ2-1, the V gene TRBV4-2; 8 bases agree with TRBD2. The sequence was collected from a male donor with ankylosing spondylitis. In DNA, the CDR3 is TGTGCCAGCAGCCCCTACGGGGGGGGAAACAATGAGCAGTTCTTC. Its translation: CASSPYGGGNNEQFF.